This passage covers 21 T cell receptor beta chains from one sample sequenced in a study of T-cell reconstitution after alpha-beta-depleted transplantation in children. Unique molecular identifiers were used in preparing the TCRbeta library. TCRdb fed the PCR reads into MiXCR, producing one record per CDR3 protein. The sample includes about 610,000 distinct CDR3 sequences, about a quarter of them seen just once. The input for sequencing was PBMCs, taken before TCRalphabeta/CD19-depleted stem cell transplant. The receptors come from a boy in the first two years of life with Wiskott-Aldrich syndrome, due to receive a stem cell transplant.

The sample holds many counts of this clonotype. V is TRBV27 and J is TRBJ2-3, with D tentatively TRBD2 (6 bases). In germline, CDR1 is MNHEY, CDR2 SMNVEV (reference sequence). The CDR3 contains 14 residues. Between the trimmed V and J ends, which lost 5 bases and 2 bases, there was a span of 11 bases. The CDR3 loop is CASSPIAATDTQYF. CDR3 in DNA: TGTGCCAGCAGTCCCATAGCGGCCACAGATACGCAGTATTTT.

This clonotype was detected a few times. The V and J genes are TRBV9 and TRBJ2-1; TRBD2 matches at 10 bases. CDR1 is SGDLS, CDR2 YYNGEE, per germline. This CDR3 is built from 16 residues. V lost 0 bases, J lost 9 bases, and 9 bases stayed unmatched. DNA for the CDR3: TGTGCCAGCAGCGTAGAAAGCGGGAGGGCCGGCGGTGAGCAGTTCTTC. Translated, it gives CASSVESGRAGGEQFF. The full variable domain, with the rest looked up from reference TRBV9 and TRBJ2-1, is DSGVTQTPKHLITATGQRVTLRCSPRSGDLSVYWYQQSLDQGLQFLIQYYNGEERAKGNILERFSAQQFPDLHSELNLSSLELGDSALYFCASSVESGRAGGEQFFGPGTRLTVL.

This clonotype was detected a few times. The chain joins TRBV5-1 to TRBJ1-6, with TRBD1 matching over 10 bases. J was trimmed by 9 bases and V by 7 bases; bases with no gene match: 7. Germline V gene sequence: CDR1 SGHRS, CDR2 YFSETQ. The CDR3 consists of 14 residues. The CDR3 DNA is TGCGCCAGCGGTTCCGGGACAGGGGTTTCACCCCTCCACTTT. The encoded protein is CASGSGTGVSPLHF.

The genes are TRBV28 and TRBJ2-2; D uncertain. The germline gives CDR1 MDHEN, CDR2 SYDVKM. With 8 bases removed from V and 4 bases from J, the gap between germline ends came to 11 bases. The CDR3 runs 13 residues. The DNA for the CDR3 is TGTGCCAGCGAGATTAGTGGCACCGGGGAGCTGTTTTTT. It is translated as CASEISGTGELFF.

V gene TRBV5-1 combines with J gene TRBJ2-2; 11 nucleotides align to TRBD2. CDR1 and CDR2 from the germline V gene are SGHRS and YFSETQ. V shed 4 bases, J shed 5 bases, and the junction held 7 bases outside the gene matches. The CDR3 covers 16 residues. As DNA, the CDR3 is TGCGCCAGCAGCACCACCGGGACTAGCGGAACCGGGGAGCTGTTTTTT. Its translation is CASSTTGTSGTGELFF.

This clonotype was counted ten times or more. The V gene is TRBV7-9, the J gene TRBJ2-5; no definite D call. V was clipped by 0 bases and J by 4 bases, with 3 bases between them. The CDR3 is 12 residues long. Germline lookup yields CDR1 SEHNR and CDR2 FQNEAQ (reference sequence). The CDR3 loop reads CASSLATETQYF. The CDR3, as DNA: TGTGCCAGCAGCTTAGCGACAGAGACCCAGTACTTC.

This clonotype was seen more than once but under ten times. V usage is TRBV29-1 and J usage is TRBJ1-2, with D unclear. This CDR3 is built from 9 residues. Germline V gives CDR1 SQVTM, CDR2 ANQGSEA. Deletions cut 3 bases from V and 7 bases from J, with 3 bases between. The CDR3 nucleotides read TGCAGCGTTGACACTGGCTACACCTTC. Encoded protein: CSVDTGYTF.

The chain links TRBV5-1 to TRBJ2-7; TRBD1 matches 12 bases. The CDR3 consists of 16 residues. J gave up 6 bases and V 0 bases, and 7 bases lay outside the gene matches. The germline V gene encodes CDR1 SGHRS and CDR2 YFSETQ. Here the CDR3 DNA reads TGCGCCAGCAGCTTGGCCAGTGGGACAGGGGGCGCCGAGCAGTACTTC. The encoded protein is CASSLASGTGGAEQYF.

This clonotype has only a few counts. This chain connects TRBV25-1 to TRBJ1-1, with D tentatively TRBD1 (6 bases). Germline CDR1 MGHDK, CDR2 SYGVNS. V was pared by 8 bases and J by 0 bases, with 13 bases between. CDR3 size: 14 residues. Here the CDR3 DNA reads TGTGCCAGCTCCTACAGGGATCTGAACACTGAAGCTTTCTTT. Translating it yields CASSYRDLNTEAFF.

This clonotype was found a few times. The chain uses TRBV20-1 and TRBJ2-1; D possibly matches TRBD1 or TRBD2 (5 bases each). Germline V gene lookup returns CDR1 DFQATT and CDR2 SNEGSKA (reference sequence). CDR3 length equals 11 residues. The V and J ends lost 6 bases and 14 bases respectively, with 17 bases between them. The CDR3 loop reads CSASGTNKEFF. In nucleotides, the CDR3 is TGCAGTGCCTCCGGGACCAATAAGGAGTTCTTC.

V and J are TRBV4-1 and TRBJ2-1; D perhaps matches TRBD2 (5 bases). The CDR3 totals 16 residues. Trimming stripped 0 bases from V and 0 bases from J, with 9 bases between. CDR1 is MGHRA and CDR2 is YSYEKL in the germline V gene. The CDR3 is CASSQDVGSSYNEQFF. DNA of the CDR3: TGCGCCAGCAGCCAAGATGTGGGGAGCTCCTACAATGAGCAGTTCTTC.

Only a few counts were recorded for this clonotype. The J gene is TRBJ2-2, the V gene TRBV29-1; D remains unclear. V lost 3 bases and J 1 base, leaving 6 bases between the germline ends. CDR1 is SQVTM and CDR2 is ANQGSEA in the germline V gene. This CDR3 comprises 13 residues. This CDR3 reads CSVDKGNTGELFF. As DNA, the CDR3 is TGCAGCGTTGATAAGGGGAACACCGGGGAGCTGTTTTTT.

This clonotype was counted a few times. This rearrangement joins TRBV24-1 to TRBJ2-3, with D maybe TRBD2 (5 bases). V was pared by 4 bases and J by 2 bases, with 12 bases between. The CDR3 length is 15 residues. The germline V gene has CDR1 KGHDR and CDR2 SFDVKD. CDR3 sequence: CATSDHKRFTDTQYF. The CDR3 coding sequence is TGTGCCACCAGTGACCACAAGCGGTTCACAGATACGCAGTATTTT.

This clonotype was picked up one time. V gene TRBV12-3 or TRBV12-4 combines with J gene TRBJ2-4; 9 nucleotides match TRBD1. The J segment lost 2 bases and the V segment lost 7 bases, leaving 9 bases of the junction unmatched. This CDR3 contains 16 residues. The chain's CDR3 is CASTLQGARSKNIQYF. The DNA for the CDR3 is TGTGCCAGCACCCTACAGGGGGCGAGATCCAAAAACATTCAGTACTTC.

The rearrangement links TRBV12-3 or TRBV12-4 to TRBJ2-2, with 8 bases aligning to TRBD2. The ends lost 5 bases at V and 7 bases at J; junction bases unmatched: 12. The CDR3 extends over 16 amino acids. The CDR3 nucleotides are TGTGCCAGCAGTATCTTAGCGGGAAAAGGGCTCGGGGAGCTGTTTTTT. Its protein product is CASSILAGKGLGELFF.

CDR3 bases: TGTGCCAGCAGCCCCTTGACAGGGGGCTACGAGCAGTACTTC. It is translated as CASSPLTGGYEQYF. The chain recombines TRBV7-9 with TRBJ2-7; 9 bases are a match to TRBD1. Trimming at V came to 5 bases and at J to 3 bases, leaving 5 bases not matched to a gene. The CDR3 totals 14 residues. Germline V gene lookup returns CDR1 SEHNR and CDR2 FQNEAQ (reference sequence).

This chain connects TRBV24-1 to TRBJ2-1; 7 bases agree with TRBD1. Germline CDR1 KGHDR, CDR2 SFDVKD. This CDR3 comprises 17 residues. The J segment lost 0 bases and the V segment lost 2 bases, leaving 6 bases of the junction unmatched. CDR3 region: CATSDSGRGSSYNEQFF. The CDR3 DNA reads as TGTGCCACCAGTGATTCAGGCAGGGGGAGCTCCTACAATGAGCAGTTCTTC.

The chain is built from TRBV5-1 and TRBJ2-5; D may be TRBD1 (5 bases). CDR1 and CDR2 from the germline V gene are SGHRS and YFSETQ. The CDR3 loop spans 14 amino acids. Trimming stripped 4 bases from V and 4 bases from J, with 14 bases between. CDR3 protein: CASSGRQGGETQYF. CDR3 nucleotide sequence: TGCGCCAGCAGCGGGCGGCAGGGCGGAGAGACCCAGTACTTC.

The chain is built from TRBV20-1 and TRBJ2-5; 8 bases map to TRBD2. The V gene's germline CDR1 is DFQATT and CDR2 SNEGSKA (reference sequence). Losses at the gene ends were 7 bases for V and 2 bases for J; bases not matched to a gene: 12. This CDR3 has 15 residues. CDR3 region: CSGVLLAEAQETQYF. The CDR3 nucleotides are TGCAGTGGGGTTTTACTAGCGGAGGCTCAAGAGACCCAGTACTTC.

The chain recombines TRBV5-1 with TRBJ2-1; D possibly corresponds to TRBD2 (5 bases). Germline CDR1 is SGHRS and CDR2 is YFSETQ. Trimming took 1 base from V and 2 from J, leaving 13 bases between them. CDR3 length: 16 residues. The CDR3 nucleotides are TGCGCCAGCAGCTTGCGAGCGGATGTAACCTACAATGAGCAGTTCTTC. Its protein product is CASSLRADVTYNEQFF.

The chain carries TRBV28 and TRBJ1-1; D is ambiguous. This CDR3 is 12 amino acids long. Germline assignment: CDR1 MDHEN and CDR2 SYDVKM. The V end lost 6 bases, the J end lost 11 bases, and 16 bases lay between the germline ends. The CDR3 DNA sequence: TGTGCCAGCAGCCAACCCCCGTCGACTGCTTTCTTT. This translates into CASSQPPSTAFF.